This section outlines one T cell receptor beta chain sequence together with its context. The antigen remains unidentified. Other DNA sequences in this specimen translate into the identical CDR3. Researchers ran the PCR with 60 Vbeta and 13 Jbeta primers. Repertoires were generated with immunoSEQ multiplex PCR, while TCRdb's copy carries only in-frame clones and drops some. The repertoire has more than 150,000 clones, 80% to 85% of them found once; the top ten carry roughly 6.3%. This entry is derived from a study of cytomegalovirus exposure and HLA in healthy donors. The study, taken as a whole, reports: Later work showed greater clonal expansion in HLA-associated TCR beta chains than in equally common others. In a later analysis, productive TCRs from donors in an Asian-associated ancestry cluster reportedly carried fewer N-insertions than the cohort mean. A later analysis showed TCR association rates differing by HLA locus, peaking at DRB1 and lowest at HLA-C. Later analysis associated a missense DCLRE1C variant with TCR beta V- and J-gene trimming.

Germline V gives CDR1 MNHEY, CDR2 SMNVEV (reference sequence). The CDR3 totals 14 residues. V was pared by 4 bases and J by 4 bases, with 1 base of the junction left unmatched. The sequencing sample was made of PBMCs. The rearrangement joins TRBV27 to TRBJ1-5, with 10 bases fitting TRBD1. The clonotype originates from a man between 35 and 55 years old in good health and CMV-seropositive. CDR3 protein: CASSSDRGNQPQHF. As DNA, the CDR3 is TGTGCCAGCAGTTCGGACAGGGGGAATCAGCCCCAGCATTTT.